This entry is about one TCR beta chain. The specificity of this receptor is unknown. Base qualities are not provided; no much larger clone lies one nucleotide away. This record comes from a study of shared clonotypes between healthy human individuals (dated by TCRdb to the early 2020s). As for the study more broadly: A couple of women and three men aged 18 to 49 years were included in the cohort. Per donor, three plates each were used for CD4 naive and CD4 memory, two for CD8 naive, and one for CD8 memory. Each donor's leukapheresis produced roughly between roughly 0.9 and 8.9 billion PBMCs. Libraries were prepared and TCR repertoires were sequenced by different laboratories using diverse techniques, in order to increase sequencing depth and limit assay-specific biases. The study deeply sequenced blood TCR repertoires of about 5 healthy adults to estimate repertoire size and the extent of clonotype sharing between individuals.

Using the deep immunoSEQ assay, multiplex PCR amplified TCR CDR3 regions from genomic DNA. Extracted genomic DNA from each cell subset was distributed evenly across all wells of several immunoSEQ 96-well plates, and each plate was treated as a replicate. For sorted subsets, each replicate PCR was loaded with 200 ng genomic DNA, equivalent to 30,000 to 35,000 T cell genomes. Purified libraries were quantified with a Qubit 3.0 fluorometer, sized on a Bioanalyzer 2100, and re-quantified with the KAPA Library Quantification kit. Every immunoSEQ 96-well plate was sequenced on a separate single-read 150-cycle Illumina NextSeq 550 flow cell. In the original analysis: Because the immunoSEQ output held only junctional sequences and lacked quality scores, the filtering could not match the filtering applied to full-length reads. Sequences were annotated with PyIR, a Python wrapper for IgBLAST v1.9, using IMGT germline references to assign V/J genes and CDR3. Any read was removed if the V/J assignment was weak (E-value above 1e-6), the CDR3 was missing, or the read contained stop codons, out-of-frame junctions, or ambiguous translated residues. A V3J clonotype was defined by an identical inferred V gene, J gene, and CDR3 amino acid sequence. Percentage overlap between repertoires was computed as shared unique clonotypes divided by the size of the smaller repertoire. Repertoire richness was assessed with RTK rarefaction, the Chao1 estimator, and Recon v2.1 estimates of unobserved clonotypes. Generation probabilities were computed with OLGA for all TCRbeta clonotypes obtained by the gDNA method from a handful of donors. TCRdb stores this immuneACCESS table with in-frame sequences only. Part of the clones is absent; in the studies checked, under half of the shortfall reflects unresolved V genes, and no reason is known for the rest. V and J calls and clone size come straight from that table; D and trimming were deduced from the DNA. The sample includes 1.6 million or so clones, with approximately 97% observed a single time. The ten largest clones capture more than 0.9% of the sample.

The donors were healthy, HIV-negative adults with no recently reported acute infections or vaccinations. All donors were Caucasian adults living in Nashville, Tennessee, USA. CD4+ T cells were enriched through magnetic negative selection, after which naive cells were positively selected on CD45RA and the remaining negative fraction served as the memory subset. After blood collection by leukapheresis, PBMCs were isolated using Ficoll-Histopaque density gradient centrifugation and then cryopreserved in the vapor phase of liquid nitrogen. Purity and quantity of every magnetically sorted T cell population were checked by analytical flow cytometry. Genomic DNA was isolated from every sorted fraction and measured by UV absorbance on a Nanodrop 2000c. Summary of the overall study and its limitations: Naive subsets generally had larger estimated clonotype richness than memory subsets. Only blood was sampled, and tissue TCR repertoires likely differ from those in blood. Because the study included only a small number of donors, the genetic and exposure-history diversity represented was limited. Clonotypes shared by all four sorted-subset donors showed higher generation probabilities than non-shared clonotypes. About 5% of naive CD4, roughly 3.5% of naive CD8, around 2.3% of memory CD4, and approximately 0.39% of memory CD8 clonotypes were shared across a few donors. Rarefaction of sorted-subset datasets indicated incomplete sequencing despite the large sequencing depth. Pairwise subsampling led to the expectation that sequencing depth would affect the degree of clonotype sharing among donors.

The clonotype originates from a man between 25 and 39 years old in good health. The material sequenced was naive CD4+ T cells sorted from blood. The cell subset or site label for this specimen denotes: CD45RA+ positively selected.

The DNA sequence follows: TGCGCCAGCAGCCAGCGCGCGTCACCGACAGGAGCTAACTATGGCTACACCTTC. It is translated as CASSQRASPTGANYGYTF. The V and J genes are TRBV4-3 and TRBJ1-2; a tentative D call is TRBD1 (6 bases match). The germline V gene encodes CDR1 LGHNA and CDR2 YSLEER. From the cysteine through the phenylalanine, the CDR3 covers 18 amino acids. Here the CDR3 DNA is all that survives: 54 bases in frame from base 1. V loses 3 bases, J loses 0 bases, and the germline ends lie 20 bases apart.